Shown below are 18 T cell receptor beta chains from a single sample sequenced in a study of T-cell reconstitution after alpha-beta-depleted transplantation in children. Unique molecular identifiers were used to barcode this TCRbeta library. TCRdb reanalysed the PCR reads using MiXCR and keeps one entry per CDR3 protein. Seen here are about 980,000 distinct CDR3 sequences, roughly 29% observed once, and the top ten hold over 25%. Sequencing used PBMCs, mostly from graft donor cells, obtained 360 days after TCRalphabeta/CD19-depleted stem cell transplant. The receptors were gathered from a boy younger than two who had a stem cell transplant for SCID, so the T cells may come from the graft donor.

Only a few counts were recorded for this clonotype. The chain carries TRBV2 and TRBJ2-3; no reliable D call. Between the trimmed V and J ends, which lost 4 bases and 6 bases, there was a span of 14 bases. The CDR3 covers 14 residues. Per the germline V gene, CDR1 is SNHLY and CDR2 is FYNNEI. CDR3 sequence (DNA): TGTGCCAGCAGTGCCGGGTCCCCGGCTGATACGCAGTATTTT. Amino acid sequence: CASSAGSPADTQYF.

The chain combines TRBV12-3 or TRBV12-4 with TRBJ2-7; 12 nucleotides agree with TRBD1. This CDR3 comprises 17 residues. V shed 5 bases, J shed 3 bases, and the junction held 11 bases outside the gene matches. CDR3 DNA sequence: TGTGCCAGCAGTCCCATCTTCGGGGACAGGGGGCGCTACGAGCAGTACTTC. Translated, it gives CASSPIFGDRGRYEQYF.

This clonotype was picked up a small number of times. The rearrangement links TRBV28 to TRBJ2-7; D is possibly TRBD2 (5 bases). Per the germline V gene, CDR1 is MDHEN and CDR2 is SYDVKM. V lost 5 bases and J 2 bases, leaving 13 bases between the germline ends. The CDR3 loop spans 14 amino acids. CDR3 protein: CASSPPGIAYEQYF. The DNA for the CDR3 is TGTGCCAGCAGTCCCCCCGGGATTGCCTACGAGCAGTACTTC.

The chain is built from TRBV5-1 and TRBJ1-4, with 9 bases fitting TRBD1. Per germline, CDR1 SGHRS and CDR2 YFSETQ. The CDR3 extends over 14 amino acids. V was pared by 2 bases and J by 8 bases, with 4 bases of the junction left unmatched. This chain's CDR3 is CASSFGDREEKLFF. CDR3 sequence (DNA): TGCGCCAGCAGCTTCGGGGACAGGGAGGAAAAACTGTTTTTT. Drawing the rest from reference TRBV5-1 and TRBJ1-4, the complete variable domain is KAGVTQTPRYLIKTRGQQVTLSCSPISGHRSVSWYQQTPGQGLQFLFEYFSETQRNKGNFPGRFSGRQFSNSRSEMNVSTLELGDSALYLCASSFGDREEKLFFGSGTQLSVL.

The chain links TRBV15 to TRBJ1-2, with TRBD1 matching over 9 bases. V was pared by 1 base and J by 5 bases, with 2 bases of the junction left unmatched. Germline V gene data show CDR1 as LNHNV and CDR2 as YYDKDF (reference sequence). CDR3 length: 14 amino acids. The CDR3 DNA sequence: TGTGCCACCAGCAGAGCGGGACAGGGTTATGGCTACACCTTC. Its translation: CATSRAGQGYGYTF.

This clonotype was seen a handful of times. The gene calls are TRBV12-3 or TRBV12-4 and TRBJ2-7; D could derive from TRBD1 or TRBD2 (5 bases each). V dropped 5 bases and J dropped 0 bases, with 14 bases sitting between them. The CDR3 runs 15 residues. This CDR3 is CASSPEGTGSYEQYF. CDR3 nucleotide sequence: TGTGCCAGCAGTCCCGAGGGGACCGGCTCCTACGAGCAGTACTTC.

This clonotype was detected only a few times. The J gene is TRBJ2-5, the V gene TRBV10-3, with no clear D. V dropped 6 bases and J dropped 3 bases, with 14 bases sitting between them. There are 14 residues in the CDR3. Germline-derived CDR1 and CDR2 are ENHRY and SYGVKD. This CDR3 is CAIRSGEVEETQYF. The CDR3 nucleotides are TGTGCCATCAGGAGTGGGGAAGTTGAAGAGACCCAGTACTTC.

This rearrangement joins TRBV11-1 to TRBJ2-3; D possibly corresponds to TRBD1 (6 bases). The length of the CDR3 is 15 residues. Germline V gene lookup returns CDR1 SGHAT and CDR2 FQDESV (reference sequence). Trimming took off 4 bases at V and 4 bases at J, with 15 bases between the two ends. Written as DNA, the CDR3 is TGTGCCAGCAGCTCCCCACAGGGCCGGGCAGATACGCAGTATTTT. Translation: CASSSPQGRADTQYF.

The rearrangement joins TRBV5-1 to TRBJ2-1; 8 bases align to TRBD2. The CDR3 covers 15 residues. Germline CDR1 is SGHRS and CDR2 is YFSETQ. V shed 2 bases and J 0 bases; nucleotides not matched to a gene: 1. CDR3 in amino acids: CASSFAGGSYNEQFF. For the CDR3, the DNA is TGCGCCAGCAGCTTTGCGGGGGGCTCCTACAATGAGCAGTTCTTC.

The V and J genes are TRBV7-2 and TRBJ2-1; 8 nucleotides match TRBD2. This CDR3 has 15 residues. Losses at the gene ends were 5 bases for V and 4 bases for J; bases not matched to a gene: 7. In germline, CDR1 is SGHTA, CDR2 FQGNSA. CDR3 loop: CASSPPGLEYNEQFF. In DNA form, the CDR3 reads TGTGCCAGCAGCCCTCCGGGACTAGAATACAATGAGCAGTTCTTC.

The chain carries TRBV30 and TRBJ2-3; D call uncertain. Germline values: CDR1 GTSNPN, CDR2 SVGIG (reference sequence). Trimming removed 5 bases from V and 1 base from J, with 7 bases in between. The length of the CDR3 is 12 residues. The CDR3 sequence: CAWGVRTDTQYF. In nucleotides, the CDR3 is TGTGCCTGGGGGGTCCGCACAGATACGCAGTATTTT.

This clonotype was detected only a few times. This rearrangement joins TRBV4-3 to TRBJ2-2, with D unresolved. CDR1 LGHNA and CDR2 YSLEER come from the germline V gene. The V and J ends lost 1 base and 5 bases respectively, with 11 bases between them. The CDR3 contains 15 residues. The CDR3 DNA reads as TGCGCCAGCAGCCAAGTTCAGGCCTTGACCGGGGAGCTGTTTTTT. As protein: CASSQVQALTGELFF.

In this sample, this clonotype turned up many times. This rearrangement joins TRBV6-2 or TRBV6-3 to TRBJ2-5; D remains unclear. This CDR3 contains 14 residues. Trimming took off 1 base at V and 9 bases at J, with 15 bases between the two ends. From germline, CDR1 is MNHEY and CDR2 SVGEGT. DNA of the CDR3: TGTGCCAGCAGTTACTGGCAGAACCGCGGAGCCCAGTACTTC. This gives the protein CASSYWQNRGAQYF.

This clonotype was recorded a few times. The chain's CDR3 is CSAKTSSETQYF. CDR3 DNA: TGCAGTGCTAAGACTAGCTCCGAGACCCAGTACTTC. V is TRBV20-1 and J is TRBJ2-5; TRBD2 aligns across 7 bases. The germline V gene encodes CDR1 DFQATT and CDR2 SNEGSKA (reference sequence). The CDR3 runs to 12 residues. The V and J ends lost 4 bases and 5 bases, in that order; junction bases with no gene match: 4.

This chain uses TRBV13 with TRBJ2-3; D may be TRBD1 (5 bases). The ends were cut back, 0 bases at V and 5 bases at J, with 12 bases in the middle. The germline CDR1 and CDR2 sequences are PRHDT and FYEKMQ (reference sequence). The CDR3 is 15 amino acids. The CDR3 DNA sequence: TGTGCCAGCAGCTTAGGAACCTCAGGGAAAGATACGCAGTATTTT. As protein: CASSLGTSGKDTQYF.

V gene TRBV18 combines with J gene TRBJ2-1; the D is unclear. Looked up from germline, CDR1 is KGHSH and CDR2 is LQKENI. The CDR3 consists of 14 residues. The V end was cut by 1 base, the J end by 1 base, with 5 bases between. CDR3 DNA: TGTGCCAGCTCACCACTGAAATCCTACAATGAGCAGTTCTTC. This encodes CASSPLKSYNEQFF.

In this sample, this clonotype turned up a few times. The chain links TRBV20-1 to TRBJ2-5; TRBD1 is a possible D gene (5 bases). The CDR3 spans 13 residues. V lost 2 bases and J 2 bases, leaving 9 bases between the germline ends. Germline CDR1 is DFQATT and CDR2 is SNEGSKA (reference sequence). The CDR3 is CSARRGRQETQYF. The CDR3 bases are TGCAGTGCTAGAAGGGGAAGGCAAGAGACCCAGTACTTC.

The rearrangement links TRBV5-1 to TRBJ1-1; TRBD1 might be the D (5 bases). Germline CDR1 reads SGHRS; CDR2 reads YFSETQ. The CDR3 is 13 residues long. V was trimmed by 3 bases and J by 4 bases, leaving 10 bases between them. CDR3 residues: CASSSDIFTEAFF. CDR3 DNA sequence: TGCGCCAGCAGCTCGGACATCTTCACTGAAGCTTTCTTT.